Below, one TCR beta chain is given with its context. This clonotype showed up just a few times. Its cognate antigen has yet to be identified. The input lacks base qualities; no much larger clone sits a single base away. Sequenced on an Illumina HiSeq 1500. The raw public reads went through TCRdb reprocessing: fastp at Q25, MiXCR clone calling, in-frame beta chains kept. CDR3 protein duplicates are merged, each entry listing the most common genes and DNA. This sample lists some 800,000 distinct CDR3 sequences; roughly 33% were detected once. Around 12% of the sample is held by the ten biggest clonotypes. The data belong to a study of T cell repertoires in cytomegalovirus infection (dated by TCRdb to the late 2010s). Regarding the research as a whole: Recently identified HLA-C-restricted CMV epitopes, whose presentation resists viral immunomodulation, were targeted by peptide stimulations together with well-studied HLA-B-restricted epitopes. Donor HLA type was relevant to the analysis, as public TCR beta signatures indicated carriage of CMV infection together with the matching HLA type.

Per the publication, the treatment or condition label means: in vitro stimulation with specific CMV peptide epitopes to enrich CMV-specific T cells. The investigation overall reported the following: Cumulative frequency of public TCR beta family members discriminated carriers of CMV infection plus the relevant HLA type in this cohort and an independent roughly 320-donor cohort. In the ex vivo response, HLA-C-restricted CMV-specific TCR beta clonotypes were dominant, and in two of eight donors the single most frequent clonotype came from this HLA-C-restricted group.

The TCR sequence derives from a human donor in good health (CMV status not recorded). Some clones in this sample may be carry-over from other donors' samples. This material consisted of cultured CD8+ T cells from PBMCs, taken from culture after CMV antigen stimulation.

The DNA sequence is as follows: TGTGCCAGCAGCTGGGATGGCTCTGGGGCCAACGTCCTGACTTTC. Protein translation: CASSWDGSGANVLTF. Recombination linked TRBV6-1 to TRBJ2-6; confidence is insufficient to name the D gene. V loses 6 bases, J loses 0 bases, and the germline ends lie 9 bases apart. In the germline V gene, CDR1 corresponds to MNHNS and CDR2 to SASEGT. The CDR3 numbers 15 residues from cysteine through phenylalanine. Just the 45-base CDR3 DNA is kept, in frame starting at base 1.